The 5 T cell receptor beta chains listed next were all sequenced from one sample in a study of blood T cell repertoires in COVID-19. Sequencing was performed with immunoSEQ multiplex PCR; in TCRdb, only in-frame clones are kept and a portion is missing. The repertoire consists of around 68,000 clones, with around 85% occurring once and the leading ten covering approximately 10%. The sample comprised peripheral blood. The receptors were gathered from a woman between 45 and 60 years old with acute or convalescent COVID-19.

This clone was counted only a few times. The chain uses TRBV19 and TRBJ1-5; TRBD1 matches 9 bases. Germline-derived CDR1 and CDR2 are LNHDA and SQIVND (reference sequence). This CDR3 has 15 amino acids. Unmatched junction bases numbered 4, after V lost 3 bases and J lost 4 bases. CDR3 protein: CASSIWDRDNQPQHF. In nucleotides, the CDR3 is TGTGCCAGTAGTATTTGGGACAGGGATAATCAGCCCCAGCATTTT.

In its sample, this clone was seen once. The J gene is TRBJ1-2, the V gene TRBV7-2, with D possibly TRBD1 on 5 matching bases. Trimming removed 3 bases from V and 4 bases from J, with 9 bases in between. CDR3 size: 13 residues. CDR1 is SGHTA and CDR2 is FQGNSA in the germline V gene. The CDR3 region has the DNA TGTGCCAGCAGCTTTGACAGAACCTATGGCTACACCTTC. Translating gives CASSFDRTYGYTF. The variable domain in full, with the rest retrieved from reference TRBV7-2 and TRBJ1-2, is GAGVSQSPSNKVTEKGKDVELRCDPISGHTALYWYRQSLGQGLEFLIYFQGNSAPDKSGLPSDRFSAERTGGSVSTLTIQRTQQEDSAVYLCASSFDRTYGYTFGSGTRLTVV.

V usage is TRBV28 and J usage is TRBJ2-5; a possible D gene is TRBD2 (5 bases). Looked up from germline, CDR1 is MDHEN and CDR2 is SYDVKM. Trimming removed 2 bases from V and 7 bases from J, with 14 bases in between. This CDR3 contains 14 residues. The CDR3: CASSLSGNRGTQYF. The CDR3 region has the DNA TGTGCCAGCAGTTTAAGCGGAAACCGGGGGACCCAGTACTTC.

The chain links TRBV4-1 to TRBJ1-2, with unresolved D. This CDR3 has 14 residues. Trimming left V 1 base short and J 7 bases short, with 13 bases between. From germline, CDR1 is MGHRA and CDR2 YSYEKL. This CDR3 is CASSQAGWAGGYTF. Written as DNA, the CDR3 is TGCGCCAGCAGCCAAGCTGGTTGGGCGGGTGGCTACACCTTC.

The J gene is TRBJ1-4, the V gene TRBV4-1; tentative D call: TRBD1 (5 bases). Germline CDR1 MGHRA, CDR2 YSYEKL. V lost 0 bases and J lost 1, with 9 bases in between. The CDR3 has 16 residues. CDR3 bases: TGCGCCAGCAGCCAAGATGCGACAGAAACTAATGAAAAACTGTTTTTT. As protein: CASSQDATETNEKLFF.